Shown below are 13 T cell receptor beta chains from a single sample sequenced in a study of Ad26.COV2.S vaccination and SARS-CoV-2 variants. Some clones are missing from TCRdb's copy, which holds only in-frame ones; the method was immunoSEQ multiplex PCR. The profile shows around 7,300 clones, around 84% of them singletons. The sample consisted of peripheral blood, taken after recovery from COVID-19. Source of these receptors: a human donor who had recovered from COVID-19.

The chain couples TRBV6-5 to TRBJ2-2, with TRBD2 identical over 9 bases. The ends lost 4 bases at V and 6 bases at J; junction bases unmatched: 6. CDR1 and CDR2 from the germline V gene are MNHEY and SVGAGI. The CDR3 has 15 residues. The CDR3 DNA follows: TGTGCCAGCAGTTCAGCGGGGGGAAGGTCCGGGGAGCTGTTTTTT. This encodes CASSSAGGRSGELFF.

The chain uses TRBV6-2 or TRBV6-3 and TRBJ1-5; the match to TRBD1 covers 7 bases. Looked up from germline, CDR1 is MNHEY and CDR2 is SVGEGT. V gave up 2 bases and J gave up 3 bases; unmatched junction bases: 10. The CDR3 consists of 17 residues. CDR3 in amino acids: CASSYKTGDTLNQPQHF. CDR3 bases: TGTGCCAGCAGTTACAAAACAGGGGACACCCTCAATCAGCCCCAGCATTTT.

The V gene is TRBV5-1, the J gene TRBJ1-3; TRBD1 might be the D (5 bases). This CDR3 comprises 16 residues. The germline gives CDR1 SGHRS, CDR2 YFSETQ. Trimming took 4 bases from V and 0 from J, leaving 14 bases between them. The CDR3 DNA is TGCGCCAGCAGCCCTGGGGGGACGGGCTCTGGAAACACCATATATTTT. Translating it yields CASSPGGTGSGNTIYF.

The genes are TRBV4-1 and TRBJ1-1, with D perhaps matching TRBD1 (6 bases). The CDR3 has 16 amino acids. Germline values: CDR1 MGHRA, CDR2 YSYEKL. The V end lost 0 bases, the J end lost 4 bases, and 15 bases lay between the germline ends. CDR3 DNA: TGCGCCAGCAGCCAAGATCAGGGGAGGGGGACCACTGAAGCTTTCTTT. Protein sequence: CASSQDQGRGTTEAFF.

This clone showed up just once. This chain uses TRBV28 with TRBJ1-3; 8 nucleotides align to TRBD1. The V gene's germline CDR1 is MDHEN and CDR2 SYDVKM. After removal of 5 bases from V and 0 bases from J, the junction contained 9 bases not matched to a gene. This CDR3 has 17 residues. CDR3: CASSPRQGSYSGNTIYF. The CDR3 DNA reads TGTGCCAGCAGTCCCCGACAGGGGTCGTACTCTGGAAACACCATATATTTT.

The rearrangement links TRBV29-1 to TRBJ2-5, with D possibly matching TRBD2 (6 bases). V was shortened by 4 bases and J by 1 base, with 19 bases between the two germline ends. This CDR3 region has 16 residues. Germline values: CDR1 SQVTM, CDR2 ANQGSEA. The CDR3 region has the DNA TGCAGCGTTGGTGCGTTAGTGGGTAGCGGCCAAGAGACCCAGTACTTC. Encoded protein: CSVGALVGSGQETQYF.

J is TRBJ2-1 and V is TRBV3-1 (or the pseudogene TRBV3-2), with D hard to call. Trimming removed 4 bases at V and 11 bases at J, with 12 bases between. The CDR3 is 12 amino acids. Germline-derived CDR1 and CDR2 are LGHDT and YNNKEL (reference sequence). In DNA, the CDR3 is TGTGCCAGCAGCCGCGCCAGACTTCAGCAGTTCTTC. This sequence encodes CASSRARLQQFF.

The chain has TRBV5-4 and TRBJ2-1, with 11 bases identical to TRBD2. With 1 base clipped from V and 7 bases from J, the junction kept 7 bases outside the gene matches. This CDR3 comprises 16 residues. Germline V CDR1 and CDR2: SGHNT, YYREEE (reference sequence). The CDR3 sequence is CASSLPLAGVGNEQFF. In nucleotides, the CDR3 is TGTGCCAGCAGCTTGCCACTAGCGGGAGTTGGAAATGAGCAGTTCTTC.

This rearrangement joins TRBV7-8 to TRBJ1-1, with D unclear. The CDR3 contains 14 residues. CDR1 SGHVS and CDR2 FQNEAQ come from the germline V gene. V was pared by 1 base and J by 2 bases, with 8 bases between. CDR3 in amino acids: CASSLEGRNTEAFF. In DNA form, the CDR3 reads TGTGCCAGCAGCTTAGAGGGTCGTAACACTGAAGCTTTCTTT.

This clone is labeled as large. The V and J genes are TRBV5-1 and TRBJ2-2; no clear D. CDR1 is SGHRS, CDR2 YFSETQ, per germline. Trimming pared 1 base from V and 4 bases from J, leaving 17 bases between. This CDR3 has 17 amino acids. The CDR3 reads CASSLLGPSWATGELFF. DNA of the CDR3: TGCGCCAGCAGCTTGTTGGGCCCGAGTTGGGCCACCGGGGAGCTGTTTTTT.

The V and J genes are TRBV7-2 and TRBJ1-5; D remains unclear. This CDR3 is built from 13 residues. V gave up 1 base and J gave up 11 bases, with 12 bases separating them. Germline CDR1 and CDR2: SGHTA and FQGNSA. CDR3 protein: CASSLGYGGTQHF. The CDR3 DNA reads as TGTGCCAGCAGCTTAGGGTACGGCGGGACCCAGCATTTT.

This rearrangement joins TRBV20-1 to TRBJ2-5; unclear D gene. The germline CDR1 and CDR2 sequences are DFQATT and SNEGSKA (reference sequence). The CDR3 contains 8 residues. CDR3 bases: TGCACAGACGAGACCCAGTACTTC. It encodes CTDETQYF.

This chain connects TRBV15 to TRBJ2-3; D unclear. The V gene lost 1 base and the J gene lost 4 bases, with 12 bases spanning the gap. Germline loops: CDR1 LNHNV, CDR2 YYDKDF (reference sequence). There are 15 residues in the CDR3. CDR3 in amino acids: CATSRGYLEADTQYF. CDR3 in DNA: TGTGCCACCAGCAGAGGCTACCTAGAGGCAGATACGCAGTATTTT. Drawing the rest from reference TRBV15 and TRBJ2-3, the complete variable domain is DAMVIQNPRYQVTQFGKPVTLSCSQTLNHNVMYWYQQKSSQAPKLLFHYYDKDFNNEADTPDNFQSRRPNTSFCFLDIRSPGLGDTAMYLCATSRGYLEADTQYFGPGTRLTVL.